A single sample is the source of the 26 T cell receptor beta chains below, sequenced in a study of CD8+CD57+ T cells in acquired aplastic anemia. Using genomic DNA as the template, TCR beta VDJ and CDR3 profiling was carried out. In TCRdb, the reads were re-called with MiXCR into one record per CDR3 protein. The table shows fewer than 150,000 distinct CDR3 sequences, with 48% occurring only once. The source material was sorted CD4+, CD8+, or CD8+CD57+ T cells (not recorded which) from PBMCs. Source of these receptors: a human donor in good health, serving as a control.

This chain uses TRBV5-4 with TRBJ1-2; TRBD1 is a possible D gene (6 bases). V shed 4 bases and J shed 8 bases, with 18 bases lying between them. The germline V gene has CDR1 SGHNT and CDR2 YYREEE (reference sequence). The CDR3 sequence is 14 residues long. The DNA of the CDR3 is TGTGCCAGCAGCGTATTCGGGGGCGCGGCGGGCTACACCTTC. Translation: CASSVFGGAAGYTF.

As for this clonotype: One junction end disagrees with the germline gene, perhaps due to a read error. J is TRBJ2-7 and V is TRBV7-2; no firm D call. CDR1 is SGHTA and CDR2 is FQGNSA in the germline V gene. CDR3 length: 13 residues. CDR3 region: CASSQVWGYEQYF. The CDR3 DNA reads TGCGCCAGCAGCCAAGTTTGGGGCTACGAGCAGTACTTC.

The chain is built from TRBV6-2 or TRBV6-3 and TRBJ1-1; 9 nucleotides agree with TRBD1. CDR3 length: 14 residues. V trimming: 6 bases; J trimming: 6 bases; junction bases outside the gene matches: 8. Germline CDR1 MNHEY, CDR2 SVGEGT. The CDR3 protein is CASSRRDRAAEAFF. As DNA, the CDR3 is TGTGCCAGCAGCCGCCGGGACAGGGCGGCTGAAGCTTTCTTT.

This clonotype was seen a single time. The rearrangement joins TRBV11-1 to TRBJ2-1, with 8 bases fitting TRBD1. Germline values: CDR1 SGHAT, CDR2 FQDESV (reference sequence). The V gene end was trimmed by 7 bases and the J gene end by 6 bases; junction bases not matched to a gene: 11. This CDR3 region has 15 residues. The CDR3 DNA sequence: TGTGCCAGCACCTCCGGCGACAGGGGTGGCAATGAGCAGTTCTTC. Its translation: CASTSGDRGGNEQFF.

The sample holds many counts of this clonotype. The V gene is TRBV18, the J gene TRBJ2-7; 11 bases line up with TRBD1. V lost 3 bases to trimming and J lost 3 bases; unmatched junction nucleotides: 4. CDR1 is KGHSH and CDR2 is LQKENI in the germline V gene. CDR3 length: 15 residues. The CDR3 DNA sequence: TGTGCCAGCTCACCCGGACAGGGGGCCAGCTACGAGCAGTACTTC. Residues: CASSPGQGASYEQYF.

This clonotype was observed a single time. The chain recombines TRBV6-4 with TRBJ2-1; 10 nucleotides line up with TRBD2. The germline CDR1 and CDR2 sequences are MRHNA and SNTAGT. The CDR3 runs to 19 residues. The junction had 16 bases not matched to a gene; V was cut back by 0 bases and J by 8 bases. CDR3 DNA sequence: TGTGCCAGCAGTGACTCCCCGGGGCAAACTAGCGGGGTTGGCCATGAGCAGTTCTTC. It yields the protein CASSDSPGQTSGVGHEQFF.

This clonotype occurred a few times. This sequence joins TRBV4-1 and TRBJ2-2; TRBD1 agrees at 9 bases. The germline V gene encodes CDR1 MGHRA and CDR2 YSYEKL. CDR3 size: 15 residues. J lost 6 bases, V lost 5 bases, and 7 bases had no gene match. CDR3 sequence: CASSSHRGPSGELFF. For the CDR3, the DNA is TGCGCCAGCAGCTCCCACAGGGGGCCCTCCGGGGAGCTGTTTTTT.

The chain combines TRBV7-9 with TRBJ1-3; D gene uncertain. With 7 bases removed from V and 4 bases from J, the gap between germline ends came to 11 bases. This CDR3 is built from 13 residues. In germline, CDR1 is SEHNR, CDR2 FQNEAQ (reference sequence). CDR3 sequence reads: CASKAGMGNTIYF. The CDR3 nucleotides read TGTGCCAGCAAGGCGGGGATGGGAAACACCATATATTTT.

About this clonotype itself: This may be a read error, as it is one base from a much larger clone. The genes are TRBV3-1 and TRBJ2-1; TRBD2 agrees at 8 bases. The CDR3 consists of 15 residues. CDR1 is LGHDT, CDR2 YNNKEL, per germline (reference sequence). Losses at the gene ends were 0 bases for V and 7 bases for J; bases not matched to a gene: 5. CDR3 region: CASSQDSGAWNEQFF. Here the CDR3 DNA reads TGTGCCAGCAGCCAAGATAGCGGGGCGTGGAATGAGCAGTTCTTC.

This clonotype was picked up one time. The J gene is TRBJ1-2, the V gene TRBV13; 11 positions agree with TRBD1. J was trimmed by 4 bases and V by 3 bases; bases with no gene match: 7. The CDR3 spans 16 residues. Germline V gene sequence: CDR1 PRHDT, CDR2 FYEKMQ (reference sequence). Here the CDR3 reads CASSLGTGGIGYGYTF. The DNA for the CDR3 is TGTGCCAGCAGCTTGGGGACAGGGGGTATTGGCTATGGCTACACCTTC.

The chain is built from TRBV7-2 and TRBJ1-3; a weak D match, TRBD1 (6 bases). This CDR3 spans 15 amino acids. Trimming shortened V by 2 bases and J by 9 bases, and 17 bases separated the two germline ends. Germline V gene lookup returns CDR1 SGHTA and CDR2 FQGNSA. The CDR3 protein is CASSLQSGGGSTIYF. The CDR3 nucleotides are TGTGCCAGCAGCTTACAATCGGGGGGCGGGAGCACCATATATTTT.

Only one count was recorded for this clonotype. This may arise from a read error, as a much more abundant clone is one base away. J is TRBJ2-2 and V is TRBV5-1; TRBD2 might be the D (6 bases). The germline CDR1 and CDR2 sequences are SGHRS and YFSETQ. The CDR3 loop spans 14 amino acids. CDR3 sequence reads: CASSLGREAGELSF. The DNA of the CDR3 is TGCGCCAGCAGCTTGGGCAGGGAGGCCGGGGAGCTGTCTTTT.

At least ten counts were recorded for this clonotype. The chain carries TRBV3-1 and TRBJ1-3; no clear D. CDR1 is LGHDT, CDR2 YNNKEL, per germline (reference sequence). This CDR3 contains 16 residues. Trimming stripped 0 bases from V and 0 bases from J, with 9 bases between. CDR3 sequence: CASSQETLISGNTIYF. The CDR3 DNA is TGTGCCAGCAGCCAAGAGACACTAATCTCTGGAAACACCATATATTTT.

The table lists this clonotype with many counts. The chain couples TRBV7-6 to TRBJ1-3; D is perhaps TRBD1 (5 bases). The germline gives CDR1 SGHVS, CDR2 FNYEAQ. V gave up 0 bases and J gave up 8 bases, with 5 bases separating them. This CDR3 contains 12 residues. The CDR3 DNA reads TGTGCCAGCAGCTTAGCGGGGGACACCATATATTTT. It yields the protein CASSLAGDTIYF.

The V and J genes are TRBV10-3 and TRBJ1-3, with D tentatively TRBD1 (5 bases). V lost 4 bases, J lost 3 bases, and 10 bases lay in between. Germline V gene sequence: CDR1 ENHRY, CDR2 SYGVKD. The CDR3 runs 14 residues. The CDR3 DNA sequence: TGTGCCATCAGTGGTGGGGGAAGTGGAAACACCATATATTTT. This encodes CAISGGGSGNTIYF.

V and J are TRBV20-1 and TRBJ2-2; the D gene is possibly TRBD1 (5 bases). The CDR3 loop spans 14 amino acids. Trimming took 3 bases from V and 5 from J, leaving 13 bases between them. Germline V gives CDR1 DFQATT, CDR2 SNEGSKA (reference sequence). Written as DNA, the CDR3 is TGCAGTGCTAGGCCGACAGTGTCTACCGGGGAGCTGTTTTTT. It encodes CSARPTVSTGELFF.

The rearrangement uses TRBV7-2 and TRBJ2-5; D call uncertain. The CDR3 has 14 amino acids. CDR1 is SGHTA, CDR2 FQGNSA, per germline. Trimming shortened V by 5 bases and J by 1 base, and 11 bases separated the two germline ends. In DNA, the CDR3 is TGTGCCAGCAGCCAACACGGAGCCCAAGAGACCCAGTACTTC. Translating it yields CASSQHGAQETQYF.

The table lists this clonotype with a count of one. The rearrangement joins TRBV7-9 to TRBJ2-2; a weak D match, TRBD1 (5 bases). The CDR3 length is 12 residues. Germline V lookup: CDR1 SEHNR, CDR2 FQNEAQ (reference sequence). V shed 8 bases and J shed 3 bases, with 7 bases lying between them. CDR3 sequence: CASDSHTGELFF. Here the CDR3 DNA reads TGTGCCAGCGACAGTCACACCGGGGAGCTGTTTTTT.

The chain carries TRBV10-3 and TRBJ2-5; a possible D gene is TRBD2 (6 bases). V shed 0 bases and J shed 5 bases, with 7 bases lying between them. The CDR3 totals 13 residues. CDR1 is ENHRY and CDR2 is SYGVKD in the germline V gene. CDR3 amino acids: CAISESEGETQYF. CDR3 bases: TGTGCCATCAGTGAGTCGGAGGGGGAGACCCAGTACTTC.

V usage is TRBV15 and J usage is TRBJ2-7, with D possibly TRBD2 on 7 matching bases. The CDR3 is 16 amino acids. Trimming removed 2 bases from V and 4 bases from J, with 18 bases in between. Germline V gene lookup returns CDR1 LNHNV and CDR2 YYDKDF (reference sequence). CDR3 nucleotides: TGTGCCACCAGCAGACGGGAGGCAGGGGATAGATACGAGCAGTACTTC. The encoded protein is CATSRREAGDRYEQYF.

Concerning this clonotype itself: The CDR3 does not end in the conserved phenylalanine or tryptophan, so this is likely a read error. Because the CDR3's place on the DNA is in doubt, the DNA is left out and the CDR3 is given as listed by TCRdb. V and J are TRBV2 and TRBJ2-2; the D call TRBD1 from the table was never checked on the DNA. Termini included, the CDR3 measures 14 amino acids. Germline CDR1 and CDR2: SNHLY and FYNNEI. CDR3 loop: CASNQGMNTGELFL.

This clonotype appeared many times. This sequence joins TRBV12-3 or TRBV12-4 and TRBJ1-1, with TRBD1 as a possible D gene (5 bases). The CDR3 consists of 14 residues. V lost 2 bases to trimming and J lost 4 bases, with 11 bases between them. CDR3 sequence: CASSLNTGGTEAFF. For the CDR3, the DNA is TGTGCCAGCAGTTTAAATACCGGGGGCACTGAAGCTTTCTTT.

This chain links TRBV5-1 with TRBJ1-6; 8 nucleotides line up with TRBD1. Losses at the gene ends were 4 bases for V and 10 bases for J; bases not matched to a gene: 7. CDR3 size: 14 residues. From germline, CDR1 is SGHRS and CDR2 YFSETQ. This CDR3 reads CASSPGTGSSPLHF. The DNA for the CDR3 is TGCGCCAGCAGCCCCGGGACAGGAAGCTCACCCCTCCACTTT. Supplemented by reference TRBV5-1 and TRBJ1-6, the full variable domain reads KAGVTQTPRYLIKTRGQQVTLSCSPISGHRSVSWYQQTPGQGLQFLFEYFSETQRNKGNFPGRFSGRQFSNSRSEMNVSTLELGDSALYLCASSPGTGSSPLHFGNGTRLTVT.

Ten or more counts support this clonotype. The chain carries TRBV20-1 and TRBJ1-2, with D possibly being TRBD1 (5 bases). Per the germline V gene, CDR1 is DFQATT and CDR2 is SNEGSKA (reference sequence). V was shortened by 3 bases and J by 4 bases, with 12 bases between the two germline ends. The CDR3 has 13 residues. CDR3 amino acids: CSASGGESYGYTF. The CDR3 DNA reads TGCAGTGCTAGTGGGGGTGAAAGCTATGGCTACACCTTC.

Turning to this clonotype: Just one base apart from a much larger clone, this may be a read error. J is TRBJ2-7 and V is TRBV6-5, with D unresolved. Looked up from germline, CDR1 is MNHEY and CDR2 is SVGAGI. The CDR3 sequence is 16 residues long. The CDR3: CAISYSRVVAEYEQYF. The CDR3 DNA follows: TGTGCCATCAGTTACTCGAGAGTGGTTGCCGAATACGAGCAGTACTTC.

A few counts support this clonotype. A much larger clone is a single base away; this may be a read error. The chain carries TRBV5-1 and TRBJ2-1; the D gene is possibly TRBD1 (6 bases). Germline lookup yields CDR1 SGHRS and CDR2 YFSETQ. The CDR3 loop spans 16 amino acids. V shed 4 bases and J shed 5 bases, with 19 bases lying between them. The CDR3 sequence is CASSLLDRNVHNEQFF. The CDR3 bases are TGCGCCAGCAGCCTGTTGGACAGAAATGTACACAATGAGCAGTTCTTC. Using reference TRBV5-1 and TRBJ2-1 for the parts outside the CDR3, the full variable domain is KAGVTQTPRYLIKTRGQQVTLSCSPISGHRSVSWYQQTPGQGLQFLFEYFSETQRNKGNFPGRFSGRQFSNSRSEMNVSTLELGDSALYLCASSLLDRNVHNEQFFGPGTRLTVL.